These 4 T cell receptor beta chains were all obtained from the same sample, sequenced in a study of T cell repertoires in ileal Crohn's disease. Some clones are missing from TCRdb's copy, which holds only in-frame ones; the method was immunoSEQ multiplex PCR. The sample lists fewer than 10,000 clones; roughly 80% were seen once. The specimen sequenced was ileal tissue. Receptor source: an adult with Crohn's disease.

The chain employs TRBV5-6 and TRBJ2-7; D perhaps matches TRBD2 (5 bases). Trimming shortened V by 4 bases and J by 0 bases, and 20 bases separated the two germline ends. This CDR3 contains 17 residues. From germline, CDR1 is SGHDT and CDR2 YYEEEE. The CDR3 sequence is CASSPQLKRLPSYEQYF. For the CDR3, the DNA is TGTGCCAGCAGCCCACAACTAAAGCGGCTCCCCTCCTACGAGCAGTACTTC.

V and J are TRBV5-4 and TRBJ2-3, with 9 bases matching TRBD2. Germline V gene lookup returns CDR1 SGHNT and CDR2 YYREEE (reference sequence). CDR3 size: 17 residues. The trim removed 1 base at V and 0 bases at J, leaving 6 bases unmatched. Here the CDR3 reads CASSLKWLAGSTDTQYF. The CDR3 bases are TGTGCCAGCAGCTTGAAGTGGCTAGCGGGGAGCACAGATACGCAGTATTTT.

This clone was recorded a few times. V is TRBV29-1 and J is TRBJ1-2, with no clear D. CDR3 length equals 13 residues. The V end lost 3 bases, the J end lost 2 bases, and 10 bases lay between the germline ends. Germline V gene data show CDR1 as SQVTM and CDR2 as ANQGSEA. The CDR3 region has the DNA TGCAGCGTTGAGGAGGGAAAAAACTATGGCTACACCTTC. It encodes CSVEEGKNYGYTF.

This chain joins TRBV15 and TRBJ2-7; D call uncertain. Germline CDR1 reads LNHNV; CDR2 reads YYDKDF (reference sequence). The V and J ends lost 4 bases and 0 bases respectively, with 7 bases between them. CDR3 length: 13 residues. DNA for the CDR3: TGTGCCACCAGCACAGGAAGCTCCTACGAGCAGTACTTC. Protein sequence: CATSTGSSYEQYF.